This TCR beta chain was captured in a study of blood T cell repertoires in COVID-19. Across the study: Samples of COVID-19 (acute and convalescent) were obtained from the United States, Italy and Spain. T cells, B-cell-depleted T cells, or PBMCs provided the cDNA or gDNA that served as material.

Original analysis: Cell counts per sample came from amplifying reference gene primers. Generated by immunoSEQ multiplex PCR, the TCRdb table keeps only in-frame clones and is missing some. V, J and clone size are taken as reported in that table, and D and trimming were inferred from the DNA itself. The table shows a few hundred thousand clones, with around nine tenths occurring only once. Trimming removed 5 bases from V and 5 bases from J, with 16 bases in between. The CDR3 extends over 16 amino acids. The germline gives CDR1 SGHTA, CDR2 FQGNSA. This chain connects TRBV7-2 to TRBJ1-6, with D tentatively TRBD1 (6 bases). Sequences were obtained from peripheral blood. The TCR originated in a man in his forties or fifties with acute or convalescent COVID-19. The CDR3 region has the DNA TGTGCCAGCAGCCCGGTACAGGGATTCGATAATTCACCCCTCCACTTT. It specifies CASSPVQGFDNSPLHF.